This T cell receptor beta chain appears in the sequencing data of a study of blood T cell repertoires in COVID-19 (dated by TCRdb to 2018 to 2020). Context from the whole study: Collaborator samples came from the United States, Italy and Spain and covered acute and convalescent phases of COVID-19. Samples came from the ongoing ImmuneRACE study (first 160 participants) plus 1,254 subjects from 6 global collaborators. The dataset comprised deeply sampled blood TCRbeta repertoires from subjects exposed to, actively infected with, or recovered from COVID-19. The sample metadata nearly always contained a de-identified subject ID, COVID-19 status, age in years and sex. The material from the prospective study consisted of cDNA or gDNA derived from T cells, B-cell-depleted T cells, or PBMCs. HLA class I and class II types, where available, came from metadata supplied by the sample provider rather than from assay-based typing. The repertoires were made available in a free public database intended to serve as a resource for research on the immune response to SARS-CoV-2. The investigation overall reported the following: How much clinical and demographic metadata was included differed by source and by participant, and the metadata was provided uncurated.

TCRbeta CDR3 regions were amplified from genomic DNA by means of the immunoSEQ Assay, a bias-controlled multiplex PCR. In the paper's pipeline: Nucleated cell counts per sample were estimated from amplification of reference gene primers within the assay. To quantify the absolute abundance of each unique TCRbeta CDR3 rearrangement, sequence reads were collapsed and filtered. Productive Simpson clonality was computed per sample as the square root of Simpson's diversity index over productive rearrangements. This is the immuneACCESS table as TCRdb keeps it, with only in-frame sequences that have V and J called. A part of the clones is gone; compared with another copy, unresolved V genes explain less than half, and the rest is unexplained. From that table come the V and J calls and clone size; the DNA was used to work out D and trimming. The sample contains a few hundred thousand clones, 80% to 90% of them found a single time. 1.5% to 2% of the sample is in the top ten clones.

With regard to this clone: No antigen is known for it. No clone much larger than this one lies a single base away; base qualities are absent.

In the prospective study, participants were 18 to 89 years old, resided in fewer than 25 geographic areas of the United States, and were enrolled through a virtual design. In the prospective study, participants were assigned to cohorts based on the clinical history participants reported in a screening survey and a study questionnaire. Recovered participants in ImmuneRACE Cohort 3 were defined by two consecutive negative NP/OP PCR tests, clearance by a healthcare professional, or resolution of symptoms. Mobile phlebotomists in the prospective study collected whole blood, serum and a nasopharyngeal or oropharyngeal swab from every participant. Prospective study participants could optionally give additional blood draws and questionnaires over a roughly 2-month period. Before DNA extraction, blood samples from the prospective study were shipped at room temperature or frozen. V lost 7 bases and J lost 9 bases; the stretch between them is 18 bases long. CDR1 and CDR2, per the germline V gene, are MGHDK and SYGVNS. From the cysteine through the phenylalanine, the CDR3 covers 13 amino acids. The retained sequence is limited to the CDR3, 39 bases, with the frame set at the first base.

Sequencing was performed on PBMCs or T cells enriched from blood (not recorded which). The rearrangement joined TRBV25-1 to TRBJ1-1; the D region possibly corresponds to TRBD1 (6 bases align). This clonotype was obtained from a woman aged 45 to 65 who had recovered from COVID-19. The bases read TGTGCCAGCACCGCGCAACAGGGTTCAAAAGCTTTCTTT. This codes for CASTAQQGSKAFF.